Below, 5 T cell receptor beta chains from the same sample are listed, as sequenced in a study of control samples from healthy donors and cancer patients. Only in-frame clones appear in the TCRdb table, and some are missing; sequencing was by immunoSEQ multiplex PCR. The profile covers about 98,000 clones, with roughly three quarters appearing a single time and roughly 10% taken by the ten largest. Sequenced: blood. These receptors were collected from a woman aged 25-40 years in good health.

This chain links TRBV5-1 with TRBJ1-2, with D perhaps matching TRBD1 (6 bases). Trimming removed 2 bases at V and 6 bases at J, with 20 bases between. The CDR3 is 16 residues long. Germline V lookup: CDR1 SGHRS, CDR2 YFSETQ. The CDR3 loop is CASSFGPGAGADGYTF. CDR3 sequence (DNA): TGCGCCAGCAGCTTTGGGCCCGGTGCAGGGGCGGATGGCTACACCTTC.

This chain connects TRBV6-6 to TRBJ2-3, with D unresolved. Germline values: CDR1 MNHNY, CDR2 SVGAGI (reference sequence). This CDR3 is built from 12 residues. The germline V and J ends were trimmed by 2 bases and 6 bases, with 6 bases remaining between them. The CDR3 DNA is TGTGCCAGCAGTTACGTCTGGGATACGCAGTATTTT. This gives the protein CASSYVWDTQYF.

The rearrangement links TRBV2 to TRBJ1-1; 8 nucleotides match TRBD1. CDR3 size: 15 residues. Germline trimming cut 4 bases from V and 0 bases from J; bases unmatched to any gene: 4. Germline CDR1 reads SNHLY; CDR2 reads FYNNEI. CDR3: CASSGRTGLNTEAFF. In nucleotides, the CDR3 is TGTGCCAGCAGTGGCCGGACAGGGTTGAACACTGAAGCTTTCTTT. The full variable domain, with the rest looked up from reference TRBV2 and TRBJ1-1, is EPEVTQTPSHQVTQMGQEVILRCVPISNHLYFYWYRQILGQKVEFLVSFYNNEISEKSEIFDDQFSVERPDGSNFTLKIRSTKLEDSAMYFCASSGRTGLNTEAFFGQGTRLTVV.

This clone came up a few times. The CDR3 sequence: CASSLGLSGGANLYF. Here the CDR3 DNA reads TGTGCCAGCAGCTTAGGGCTTAGCGGGGGGGCCAATCTGTACTTC. The chain is built from TRBV7-2 and TRBJ2-4; 11 bases align to TRBD2. Germline-derived CDR1 and CDR2 are SGHTA and FQGNSA. Trimming removed 1 base from V and 15 bases from J; junction bases left unmatched: 11. The CDR3 runs to 15 residues.

The rearrangement uses TRBV29-1 and TRBJ1-5; D uncertain. Germline CDR1 SQVTM, CDR2 ANQGSEA. Trimming cost V 4 bases and J 7 bases, with 17 bases left between them. The CDR3 sequence is 14 residues long. The CDR3 spells CSVALAGSGQPQHF. CDR3 coding DNA: TGCAGCGTTGCCCTAGCGGGGTCGGGCCAGCCCCAGCATTTT.